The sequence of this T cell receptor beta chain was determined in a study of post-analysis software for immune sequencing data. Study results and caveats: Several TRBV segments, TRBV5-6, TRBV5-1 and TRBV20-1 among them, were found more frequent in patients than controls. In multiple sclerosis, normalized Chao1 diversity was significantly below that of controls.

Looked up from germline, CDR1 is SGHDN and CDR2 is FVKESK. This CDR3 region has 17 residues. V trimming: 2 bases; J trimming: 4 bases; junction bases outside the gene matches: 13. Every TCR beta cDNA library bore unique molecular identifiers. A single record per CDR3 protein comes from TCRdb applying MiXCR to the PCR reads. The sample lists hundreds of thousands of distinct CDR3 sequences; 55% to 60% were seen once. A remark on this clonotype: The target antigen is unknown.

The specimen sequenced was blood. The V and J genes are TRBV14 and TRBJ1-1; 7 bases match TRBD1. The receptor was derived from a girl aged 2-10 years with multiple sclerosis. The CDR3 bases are TGTGCCAGCAGCCAACCGGGGACAGTGGGACCGACCACTGAAGCTTTCTTT. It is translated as CASSQPGTVGPTTEAFF.